This T cell receptor (beta chain) is from a study of shared T cell receptors in the human thymus. Data came from immunoSEQ multiplex PCR; TCRdb stores just in-frame clones and leaves some out. The top ten clones hold approximately 0.01% of a sample with roughly 660,000 clones, 85% to 90% of them seen once. The trim removed 7 bases at V and 2 bases at J, leaving 16 bases unmatched. CDR3 length equals 18 residues. Germline V gene data show CDR1 as SEHNR and CDR2 as FQNEAQ (reference sequence). This sample also appeared in a second study, on human thymus T cells. From that study: Thymic and blood repertoires seemed to favor certain V and J genes.

The chain recombines TRBV7-9 with TRBJ2-7; 11 nucleotides line up with TRBD1. The clonotype comes from a boy younger than two with a congenital heart defect. Sequencing used thymocytes. The CDR3 loop is CASIGPGDRGIETYEQYF. Written as DNA, the CDR3 is TGTGCCAGCATAGGCCCCGGGGACAGGGGGATTGAGACCTACGAGCAGTACTTC. The full variable domain, completed using reference TRBV7-9 and TRBJ2-7, is DTGVSQNPRHKITKRGQNVTFRCDPISEHNRLYWYRQTLGQGPEFLTYFQNEAQLEKSRLLSDRFSAERPKGSFSTLEIQRTEQGDSAMYLCASIGPGDRGIETYEQYFGPGTRLTVT.